These T cell receptor beta chains were read from a single sample in a study of T cell repertoires in aging, cancer and after chemotherapy. TCRdb itself ran the multiplex PCR reads through MiXCR, one entry per CDR3 protein. Here the sample spans about 8,700 distinct CDR3 sequences, 45% to 70% being singletons. The sequencing sample was made of blood. The receptors were gathered from a human donor in good health. The CDR3 runs from the conserved cysteine through the conserved F or W. Each record gives: V gene, clone size, CDR3 length, D gene, J gene, CDR3 protein, CDR3 DNA. The D gene is left open where the match is weak. Expanded clones are given a class, and other clones once, few, many or no size at all.

>TRBV30|few|14|-|TRBJ1-6
CAWSAGRGFSPLHF
TGTGCCTGGAGCGCCGGAAGGGGGTTTTCACCCCTCCACTTT
>TRBV19|-|15|-|TRBJ1-1
CASSPFVGHPGGAFF
TGTGCCAGTAGTCCCTTTGTAGGGCACCCAGGAGGAGCTTTCTTT
>TRBV6-1|-|9|-|TRBJ2-1
CASGSEQFF
TGTGCCAGCGGGAGTGAGCAGTTCTTC
>TRBV5-1|-|16|TRBD2|TRBJ2-3
CASSPGGEVGTDTQYF
TGCGCCAGCTCACCGGGGGGAGAGGTTGGCACAGATACGCAGTATTTT
>TRBV19|-|15|-|TRBJ1-5
CASRYRVHSNQPQHF
TGTGCCAGTAGATACAGGGTCCATAGCAATCAGCCCCAGCATTTT
>TRBV12-3/TRBV12-4|few|15|TRBD2|TRBJ2-5
CASSGGLGRGETQYF
TGTGCCAGCAGTGGGGGACTAGGGAGGGGAGAGACCCAGTACTTC
>TRBV29-1|-|13|-|TRBJ1-2
CSVEWGRGYGYTF
TGCAGCGTTGAGTGGGGCAGGGGCTATGGCTACACCTTC
>TRBV18|-|15|TRBD1|TRBJ2-3
CASSPQGASTDTQYF
TGTGCCAGCTCACCACAGGGGGCTAGCACAGATACGCAGTATTTT
>TRBV6-5|few|15|TRBD2|TRBJ2-3
CASSNSGADTDTQYF
TGTGCCAGCAGCAATAGCGGGGCGGACACAGATACGCAGTATTTT
>TRBV29-1|once|14|TRBD2|TRBJ2-2
CSVEDRLAGGQLFF
TGCAGCGTTGAAGATCGGCTAGCGGGGGGGCAGCTGTTTTTT
>TRBV30|-|13|-|TRBJ2-7
CALDGAARREQYF
TGTGCCTTGGACGGGGCAGCCCGCCGCGAGCAGTACTTC
>TRBV19|few|17|TRBD2|TRBJ2-1
CASTAQWTSGPYNEQFF
TGTGCCAGTACCGCCCAATGGACTAGCGGGCCCTACAATGAGCAGTTCTTC
>TRBV20-1|once|15|-|TRBJ1-4
CSAYPWTEANEKLFF
TGCAGTGCTTACCCGTGGACAGAAGCAAATGAAAAACTGTTTTTT
>TRBV27|-|14|-|TRBJ2-7
CASSSKGSSYEQYF
TGTGCCAGCAGTTCAAAAGGGAGCTCCTACGAGCAGTACTTC
>TRBV27|-|15|-|TRBJ2-2
CASSLAAPATGELFF
TGTGCCAGCAGTCTGGCGGCACCCGCCACCGGGGAGCTGTTTTTT
>TRBV12-3/TRBV12-4|-|14|-|TRBJ2-5
CASSLGTFQETQYF
TGTGCCAGCAGTTTAGGGACTTTTCAAGAGACCCAGTACTTC
>TRBV6-2/TRBV6-3|-|14|TRBD1|TRBJ2-1
CASRRAGGLYEQFF
TGTGCCAGCCGGCGGGCAGGGGGTCTATATGAGCAGTTCTTC
>TRBV5-6|-|15|TRBD1|TRBJ2-7
CASSSRQGAFDEQYF
TGTGCCAGCAGCTCGCGGCAGGGGGCGTTCGACGAGCAGTACTTC
>TRBV19|-|15|-|TRBJ1-2
CASSIPGTSTYGYTF
TGTGCCAGTAGTATTCCCGGGACAAGCACTTATGGCTACACCTTC
>TRBV20-1|-|14|-|TRBJ2-2
CSARSQWNTGELFF
TGCAGTGCTAGAAGCCAGTGGAACACCGGGGAGCTGTTTTTT
>TRBV12-3/TRBV12-4|-|16|TRBD2|TRBJ2-7
CASSERGLARSYEQYF
TGTGCCAGCAGCGAACGGGGACTAGCGCGTTCCTACGAGCAGTACTTC
>TRBV15|-|15|TRBD2|TRBJ2-3
CATSSRLAVRDTQYF
TGTGCCACCAGCAGTAGACTAGCGGTTAGAGATACGCAGTATTTT
>TRBV15|-|14|TRBD1|TRBJ1-2
CATSRVRTGFVYTF
TGTGCCACCAGCAGAGTTCGGACAGGGTTTGTCTACACCTTC
>TRBV5-5|few|14|-|TRBJ2-5
CASSLVVEMGTQYF
TGTGCCAGCAGCTTGGTTGTGGAGATGGGGACCCAGTACTTC
>TRBV13|few|15|TRBD1|TRBJ1-1
CASNTPRTGNAEAFF
TGTGCCAGCAACACGCCGAGGACAGGGAACGCTGAAGCTTTCTTT
>TRBV20-1|-|15|TRBD1|TRBJ1-5
CSARAPGQGAQPQHF
TGCAGTGCTAGGGCACCGGGACAGGGGGCTCAGCCCCAGCATTTT
>TRBV5-4|-|17|TRBD1|TRBJ1-4
CASILVRGRHNNEKLFF
TGTGCCAGCATCCTGGTCAGGGGGCGCCATAATAATGAAAAACTGTTTTTT
>TRBV19|few|14|TRBD2|TRBJ2-1
CASSTATSGRARFF
TGTGCCAGTAGTACGGCGACTAGCGGGAGGGCACGGTTCTTC
>TRBV19|few|11|-|TRBJ2-7
CASRVGEEQYF
TGTGCCAGTAGGGTTGGCGAGGAGCAGTACTTC
>TRBV29-1|few|16|TRBD2|TRBJ2-1
CSVVRRPGLAYNEQFF
TGCAGCGTCGTACGTAGACCGGGACTAGCTTACAATGAGCAGTTCTTC
>TRBV12-3/TRBV12-4|-|15|-|TRBJ1-1
CASTEHGGLNTEAFF
TGTGCCAGCACCGAACACGGGGGCCTGAACACTGAAGCTTTCTTT
>TRBV30|few|15|-|TRBJ1-6
CAWSWETVGNSPLHF
TGTGCCTGGAGTTGGGAGACGGTGGGTAATTCACCCCTCCACTTT
>TRBV27|-|15|TRBD2|TRBJ2-7
CASSSSSGLSYEQYF
TGTGCCAGCAGTTCCTCTAGCGGGCTCTCCTACGAGCAGTACTTC
>TRBV27|-|13|TRBD1|TRBJ1-1
CASSDRENTEAFF
TGTGCCAGCAGTGACAGGGAGAACACTGAAGCTTTCTTT
>TRBV27|-|12|TRBD1|TRBJ2-7
CASMDRGYEQYF
TGTGCCAGCATGGACAGGGGCTACGAGCAGTACTTC
>TRBV6-2/TRBV6-3|-|13|-|TRBJ2-2
CASSPQGPGELFF
TGTGCCAGCAGCCCGCAGGGGCCCGGGGAGCTGTTTTTT
>TRBV7-9|-|14|TRBD2|TRBJ2-1
CASSPWAGEGEQFF
TGTGCCAGCAGCCCCTGGGCGGGGGAGGGTGAGCAGTTCTTC
>TRBV19|-|16|TRBD1|TRBJ2-1
CASSTRGQTRGYEQFF
TGTGCCAGTAGTACACGGGGACAGACCAGGGGTTATGAGCAGTTCTTC
>TRBV12-3/TRBV12-4|few|15|-|TRBJ1-3
CASSYRVAEGNTIYF
TGTGCCAGCAGTTACAGGGTCGCGGAGGGAAACACCATATATTTT
>TRBV5-6|-|14|-|TRBJ2-5
CASSLPGETETQYF
TGTGCCAGCAGCTTGCCAGGGGAAACGGAGACCCAGTACTTC
>TRBV5-6|-|15|-|TRBJ2-7
CASSLYEGTVYEQYF
TGTGCCAGCAGCTTGTACGAAGGGACCGTCTACGAGCAGTACTTC
>TRBV12-3/TRBV12-4|-|14|-|TRBJ2-7
CASSDVGNYYEQYF
TGTGCCAGCAGTGACGTCGGCAATTACTACGAGCAGTACTTC
>TRBV20-1|-|15|-|TRBJ2-3
CSARDLGGGADTQYF
TGCAGTGCTAGAGATCTAGGGGGGGGGGCAGATACGCAGTATTTT
>TRBV6-5|-|13|-|TRBJ2-7
CASSEQGGYEQYF
TGTGCCAGCAGTGAACAGGGGGGGTACGAGCAGTACTTC
>TRBV15|few|15|-|TRBJ1-5
CATSRDLGLNQPQHF
TGTGCCACCAGCAGAGATCTGGGTTTGAATCAGCCCCAGCATTTT
>TRBV5-6|-|15|-|TRBJ2-5
CASSYLRDGQETQYF
TGTGCCAGCAGCTACCTCCGGGACGGCCAAGAGACCCAGTACTTC
>TRBV6-2/TRBV6-3|-|13|-|TRBJ2-5
CASSRIPPETQYF
TGTGCCAGCAGCCGAATACCGCCGGAGACCCAGTACTTC
>TRBV5-4|-|18|TRBD1|TRBJ2-1
CASSPPPGQGASYNEQFF
TGTGCCAGCAGCCCACCCCCGGGGCAGGGGGCATCCTACAATGAGCAGTTCTTC
>TRBV19|-|14|-|TRBJ2-4
CASSTVIAKNIQYF
TGTGCCAGTAGTACCGTTATAGCCAAAAACATTCAGTACTTC